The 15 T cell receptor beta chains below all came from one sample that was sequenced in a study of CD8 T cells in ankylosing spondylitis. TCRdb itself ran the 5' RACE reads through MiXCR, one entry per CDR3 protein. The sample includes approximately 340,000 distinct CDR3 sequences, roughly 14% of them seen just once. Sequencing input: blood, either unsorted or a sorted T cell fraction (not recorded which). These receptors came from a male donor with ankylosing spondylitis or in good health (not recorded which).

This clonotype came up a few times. The CDR3 DNA reads as TGTGCCAGCAGCTCCAAAGCGGGGCGCGCAGATACGCAGTATTTT. It specifies CASSSKAGRADTQYF. This sequence joins TRBV7-2 and TRBJ2-3; the match to TRBD2 covers 7 bases. The germline CDR1 and CDR2 sequences are SGHTA and FQGNSA. V was clipped by 4 bases and J by 4 bases; unmatched bases: 8. The CDR3 contains 15 residues. Based on the CDR3 plus reference TRBV7-2 and TRBJ2-3, the full variable domain is GAGVSQSPSNKVTEKGKDVELRCDPISGHTALYWYRQSLGQGLEFLIYFQGNSAPDKSGLPSDRFSAERTGGSVSTLTIQRTQQEDSAVYLCASSSKAGRADTQYFGPGTRLTVL.

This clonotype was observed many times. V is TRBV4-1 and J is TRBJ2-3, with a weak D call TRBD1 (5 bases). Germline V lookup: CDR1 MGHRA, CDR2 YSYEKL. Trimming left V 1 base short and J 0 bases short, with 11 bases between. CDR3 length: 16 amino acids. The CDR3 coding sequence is TGCGCCAGCAGCCAAGCGTTGGGGCAAAGCACAGATACGCAGTATTTT. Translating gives CASSQALGQSTDTQYF.

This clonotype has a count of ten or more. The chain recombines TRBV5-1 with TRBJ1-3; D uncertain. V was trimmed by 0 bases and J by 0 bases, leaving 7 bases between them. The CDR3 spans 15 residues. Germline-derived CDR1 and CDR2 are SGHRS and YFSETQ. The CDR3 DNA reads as TGCGCCAGCAGCTTGGACGGGAGCTCTGGAAACACCATATATTTT. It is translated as CASSLDGSSGNTIYF.

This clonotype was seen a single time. CDR3 in amino acids: CASSIFGTDYSYEQYF. CDR3 in DNA: TGTGCCAGTAGTATTTTCGGGACGGATTATTCCTACGAGCAGTACTTC. The rearrangement links TRBV19 to TRBJ2-7; the D call may be TRBD1 or TRBD2 (5 bases each). The CDR3 consists of 16 residues. V was cut by 3 bases and J by 1 base, with 16 bases left in between. CDR1 is LNHDA, CDR2 SQIVND, per germline (reference sequence).

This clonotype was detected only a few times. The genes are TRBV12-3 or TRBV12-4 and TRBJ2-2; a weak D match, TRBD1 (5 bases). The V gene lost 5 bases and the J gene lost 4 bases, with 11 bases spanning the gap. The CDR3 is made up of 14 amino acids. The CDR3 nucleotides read TGTGCCAGCAGTCCAGGGTGGGCCACCGGGGAGCTGTTTTTT. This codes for CASSPGWATGELFF.

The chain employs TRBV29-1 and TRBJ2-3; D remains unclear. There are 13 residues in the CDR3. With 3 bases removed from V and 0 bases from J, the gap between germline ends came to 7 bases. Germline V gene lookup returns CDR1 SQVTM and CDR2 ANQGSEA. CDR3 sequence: CSVEYGSTDTQYF. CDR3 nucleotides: TGCAGCGTTGAGTATGGAAGCACAGATACGCAGTATTTT.

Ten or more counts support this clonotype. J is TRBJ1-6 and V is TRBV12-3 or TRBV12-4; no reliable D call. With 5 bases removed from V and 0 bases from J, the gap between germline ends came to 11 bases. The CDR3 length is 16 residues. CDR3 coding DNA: TGTGCCAGCAGTCGACATATGAGCTCCTATAATTCACCCCTCCACTTT. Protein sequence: CASSRHMSSYNSPLHF.

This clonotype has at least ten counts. The CDR3 here is CASSPDPSGNTIYF. DNA of the CDR3: TGTGCCAGCAGTCCAGACCCCTCTGGAAACACCATATATTTT. V and J are TRBV12-3 or TRBV12-4 and TRBJ1-3; D remains unclear. This CDR3 has 14 residues. V lost 5 bases, J lost 0 bases, and 8 bases lay in between.

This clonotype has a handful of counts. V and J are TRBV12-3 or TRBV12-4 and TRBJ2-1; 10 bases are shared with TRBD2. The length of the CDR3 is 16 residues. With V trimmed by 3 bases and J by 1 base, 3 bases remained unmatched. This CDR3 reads CASSFFSGGSYNEQFF. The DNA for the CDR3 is TGTGCCAGCAGTTTTTTTAGCGGGGGGTCCTACAATGAGCAGTTCTTC.

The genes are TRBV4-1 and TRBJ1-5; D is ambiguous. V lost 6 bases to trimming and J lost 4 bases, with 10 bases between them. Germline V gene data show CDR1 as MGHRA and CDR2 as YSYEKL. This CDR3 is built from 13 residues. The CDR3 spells CASSRLFNQPQHF. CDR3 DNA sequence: TGCGCCAGCAGTCGACTGTTTAATCAGCCCCAGCATTTT.

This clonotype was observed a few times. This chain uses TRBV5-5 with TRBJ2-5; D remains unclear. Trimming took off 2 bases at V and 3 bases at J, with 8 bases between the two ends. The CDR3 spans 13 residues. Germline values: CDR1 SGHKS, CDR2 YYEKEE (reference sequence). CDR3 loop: CASSLLGKETQYF. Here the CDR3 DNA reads TGTGCCAGCAGCTTACTCGGAAAAGAGACCCAGTACTTC. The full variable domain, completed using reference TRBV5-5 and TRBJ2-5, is DAGVTQSPTHLIKTRGQQVTLRCSPISGHKSVSWYQQVLGQGPQFIFQYYEKEERGRGNFPDRFSARQFPNYSSELNVNALLLGDSALYLCASSLLGKETQYFGPGTRLLVL.

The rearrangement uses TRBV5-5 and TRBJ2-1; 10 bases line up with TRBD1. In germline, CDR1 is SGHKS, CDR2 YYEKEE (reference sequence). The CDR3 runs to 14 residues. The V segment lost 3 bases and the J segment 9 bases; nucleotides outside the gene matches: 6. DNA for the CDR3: TGTGCCAGCAGCTCTGAGACAGGGGGCCTTGAGCAGTTCTTC. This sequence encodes CASSSETGGLEQFF.

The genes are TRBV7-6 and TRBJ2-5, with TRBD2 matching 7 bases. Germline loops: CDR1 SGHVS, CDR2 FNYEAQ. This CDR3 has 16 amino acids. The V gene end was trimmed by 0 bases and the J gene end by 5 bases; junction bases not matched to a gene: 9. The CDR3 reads CASSLASPTSVETQYF. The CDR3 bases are TGTGCCAGCAGCTTAGCGAGCCCTACTAGCGTGGAGACCCAGTACTTC.

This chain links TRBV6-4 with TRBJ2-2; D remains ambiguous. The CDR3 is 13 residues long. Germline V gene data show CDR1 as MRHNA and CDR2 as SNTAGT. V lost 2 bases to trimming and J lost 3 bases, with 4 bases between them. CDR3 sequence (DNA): TGTGCCAGCAGTGACCCTGACACCGGGGAGCTGTTTTTT. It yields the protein CASSDPDTGELFF.

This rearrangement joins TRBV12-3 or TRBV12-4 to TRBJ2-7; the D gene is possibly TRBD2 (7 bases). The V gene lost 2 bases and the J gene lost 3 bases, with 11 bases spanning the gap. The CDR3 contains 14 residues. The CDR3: CASSLRGRGYEQYF. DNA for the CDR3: TGTGCCAGCAGTTTAAGGGGGAGGGGCTACGAGCAGTACTTC.